This entry features one T cell receptor beta chain sequence. The V end was cut by 0 bases, the J end by 4 bases, with 9 bases between. The CDR3 contains 14 residues. Germline loops: CDR1 MNHEY, CDR2 SVGAGI. This specimen comes from a study of cytomegalovirus exposure and HLA in healthy donors. PCR involved 60 Vbeta and 13 Jbeta primers. Only in-frame clones appear in the TCRdb table, and some are missing; sequencing was by immunoSEQ multiplex PCR. The sample records around 130,000 clones, just under 80% being singletons. This clonotype was sampled from a man aged 25-40 years in good health and CMV-seronegative. The chain is built from TRBV6-5 and TRBJ1-2; perhaps TRBD1 as D (5 bases). The sample was PBMCs. CDR3 DNA sequence: TGTGCCAGCAGTTACTCGCGGGGGTCCTATGGCTACACCTTC. This codes for CASSYSRGSYGYTF.